Listed below are T cell receptor beta chains from one sample, sequenced in a study of vaccination effects on CD4 cells after COVID-19. Data came from immunoSEQ multiplex PCR; TCRdb stores just in-frame clones and leaves some out. The data hold more than 9,500 clones, with approximately 71% observed a single time. Their antigens are not known. The sample in question was CD4+ T cells from PBMCs cultured with SARS-CoV-2 spike peptides, obtained after COVID-19 vaccination. These receptors came from a human donor who received a COVID-19 vaccine. Both conserved end residues are part of each CDR3. The order of the fields is clone size, V gene, J gene, CDR3 protein. Clone size is given for some rows only: seen once, a few or many times, or a class if the clone is expanded.

abundance: once
v_gene: TRBV28
j_gene: TRBJ2-2
CDR3aa: CASSRTGKAGELFF

abundance: -
v_gene: TRBV19
j_gene: TRBJ2-2
CDR3aa: CASSLLGRGDTGELFF

abundance: large
v_gene: TRBV6-1
j_gene: TRBJ2-7
CDR3aa: CASSEDRGRVEQYF

abundance: few
v_gene: TRBV27
j_gene: TRBJ1-2
CDR3aa: CASSSPGRGYGGYTF

abundance: -
v_gene: TRBV5-1
j_gene: TRBJ2-6
CDR3aa: CASSQGLAGGSGANVLTF

abundance: -
v_gene: TRBV5-1
j_gene: TRBJ2-1
CDR3aa: CASSFTGLAGSEQFF

abundance: few
v_gene: TRBV30
j_gene: TRBJ2-7
CDR3aa: CAIRNWRVPYEQYF

abundance: -
v_gene: TRBV5-1
j_gene: TRBJ2-1
CDR3aa: CASSLDHYREGFF

abundance: -
v_gene: TRBV30
j_gene: TRBJ2-5
CDR3aa: CAWRGLGVQETQYF

abundance: -
v_gene: TRBV4-2
j_gene: TRBJ2-1
CDR3aa: CASSQADRAAANEQFF

abundance: few
v_gene: TRBV5-1
j_gene: TRBJ2-2
CDR3aa: CASSLLGGQTITGELFF

abundance: -
v_gene: TRBV4-1
j_gene: TRBJ1-4
CDR3aa: CASSQETTVSGEKLFF

abundance: once
v_gene: TRBV27
j_gene: TRBJ2-7
CDR3aa: CASSLKGQGAYEQYF

abundance: -
v_gene: TRBV5-1
j_gene: TRBJ1-1
CDR3aa: CASSPGGENTEAFF

abundance: -
v_gene: TRBV5-1
j_gene: TRBJ1-5
CDR3aa: CASSWGQDQPQHF

abundance: few
v_gene: TRBV30
j_gene: TRBJ1-5
CDR3aa: CAWNRDRGIGQPQHF

abundance: -
v_gene: TRBV2
j_gene: TRBJ1-4
CDR3aa: CASSRQGGEKLFF

abundance: -
v_gene: TRBV6-5
j_gene: TRBJ1-3
CDR3aa: CASRRTAGGNTIYF

abundance: -
v_gene: TRBV13
j_gene: TRBJ2-1
CDR3aa: CASSYYNEQFF

abundance: few
v_gene: TRBV2
j_gene: TRBJ1-5
CDR3aa: CASVRPGGNQPQHF

abundance: -
v_gene: TRBV5-5
j_gene: TRBJ1-6
CDR3aa: CASSLEWVGSPLHF

abundance: -
v_gene: TRBV27
j_gene: TRBJ1-6
CDR3aa: CASSQWTGGFMGYNSPLHF

abundance: -
v_gene: TRBV11-2
j_gene: TRBJ2-3
CDR3aa: CASSPNNLDTQYF

abundance: -
v_gene: TRBV14
j_gene: TRBJ1-3
CDR3aa: CASSQGAGFSGNTIYF

abundance: few
v_gene: TRBV29-1
j_gene: TRBJ1-3
CDR3aa: CSAQDMFSGNTIYF

abundance: -
v_gene: TRBV4-1
j_gene: TRBJ1-6
CDR3aa: CASSQDRGSSPLHF

abundance: -
v_gene: TRBV5-1
j_gene: TRBJ1-1
CDR3aa: CASSPLQGTSNEAFF

abundance: -
v_gene: TRBV5-6
j_gene: TRBJ1-2
CDR3aa: CASTPGGGPARGYTF

abundance: -
v_gene: TRBV27
j_gene: TRBJ2-2
CDR3aa: CASRDRTGIIAGELFF

abundance: few
v_gene: TRBV6-6
j_gene: TRBJ1-2
CDR3aa: CASSITGTDHGYTF

abundance: -
v_gene: TRBV7-2
j_gene: TRBJ1-5
CDR3aa: CASSFSGNNQPQHF

abundance: -
v_gene: TRBV7-2
j_gene: TRBJ2-2
CDR3aa: CASSFPDRRRGGELFF

abundance: -
v_gene: TRBV28
j_gene: TRBJ1-2
CDR3aa: CASITRGLGYTF

abundance: medium-sized
v_gene: TRBV19
j_gene: TRBJ1-1
CDR3aa: CASRTDSSVNTEAFF

abundance: -
v_gene: TRBV27
j_gene: TRBJ1-1
CDR3aa: CASSSPTGTLNRRAFF

abundance: few
v_gene: TRBV2
j_gene: TRBJ1-5
CDR3aa: CASNSAGANQPQHF

abundance: -
v_gene: TRBV11-2
j_gene: TRBJ2-7
CDR3aa: CASRHTGTYEQYF

abundance: once
v_gene: TRBV7-2
j_gene: TRBJ2-5
CDR3aa: CASSLRAVAGQETQYF

abundance: -
v_gene: TRBV28
j_gene: TRBJ2-1
CDR3aa: CASSWGGTNEQFF

abundance: -
v_gene: TRBV6-5
j_gene: TRBJ2-7
CDR3aa: CASRNRDSTSYEQYF

abundance: -
v_gene: TRBV11-1
j_gene: TRBJ2-1
CDR3aa: CASSSRLAAPYNEQFF